The 28 T cell receptor beta chains given below trace back to one sample, sequenced in a study of T cells in Graves' hyperthyroidism and ophthalmopathy. Researchers amplified the TCR beta CDR3 regions from RNA transcripts. An initial round of RT-PCR targeting the TCR CDR3 relied on the HTBI primer set. MiXCR, run by TCRdb on the multiplex PCR reads, gives a single entry per CDR3 protein. Of some 800,000 distinct CDR3 sequences in the sample, around 39% were seen once. Sequencing used blood. The receptor set was obtained from a man between 18 and 29 years old with Graves' hyperthyroidism.

This clonotype was observed a handful of times. V usage is TRBV7-9 and J usage is TRBJ2-7, with D tentatively TRBD1 or TRBD2 (7 bases each). CDR1 and CDR2 (germline): SEHNR, FQNEAQ (reference sequence). The CDR3 sequence is 16 residues long. Trimming removed 5 bases at V and 2 bases at J, with 19 bases between. DNA of the CDR3: TGTGCCAGCAGCCCACTCCAAGCGGGGACAGCCTACGAGCAGTACTTC. It translates to CASSPLQAGTAYEQYF.

There are many counts of this clonotype. The V and J genes are TRBV10-3 and TRBJ2-7, with 8 bases aligning to TRBD1. The CDR3 runs 15 residues. V dropped 4 bases and J dropped 5; count of bases not matched to a gene: 10. Germline CDR1 ENHRY, CDR2 SYGVKD. The CDR3 DNA is TGTGCCATCAGTGGGCCCCAGGGGGCGTTGGACGAGCAGTACTTC. Translation gives CAISGPQGALDEQYF.

V gene TRBV12-3 or TRBV12-4 combines with J gene TRBJ1-5, with D perhaps TRBD1 (5 bases). Trimming removed 6 bases from V and 5 bases from J, with 14 bases in between. This CDR3 spans 14 amino acids. CDR3 DNA: TGTGCCAGCAGGGGGACGTCCAGGGATCAGCCCCAGCATTTT. This codes for CASRGTSRDQPQHF.

V is TRBV6-5 and J is TRBJ2-7, with D possibly TRBD2 on 5 matching bases. Germline V gene sequence: CDR1 MNHEY, CDR2 SVGAGI. The CDR3 consists of 13 residues. The germline V and J ends were trimmed by 4 bases and 6 bases, with 13 bases remaining between them. DNA for the CDR3: TGTGCCAGCAGTTTCGGGAAAATGGGCGAGCAGTACTTC. Residues: CASSFGKMGEQYF.

This clonotype was detected only once. The V call is TRBV5-1, the J call TRBJ2-7; TRBD1 is a possible D gene (6 bases). Germline V gene lookup returns CDR1 SGHRS and CDR2 YFSETQ. The V gene lost 3 bases and the J gene lost 4 bases, with 17 bases spanning the gap. The CDR3 is 15 residues long. This chain's CDR3 is CASSSAPGTTYEQYF. CDR3 DNA sequence: TGCGCCAGCAGCTCTGCCCCAGGGACAACTTACGAGCAGTACTTC.

This clonotype was picked up many times. A much larger clone lies one base from this, so it may be a read error. The rearrangement uses TRBV12-3 or TRBV12-4 and TRBJ2-7; the D is unclear. V was pared by 5 bases and J by 3 bases, with 2 bases between. The CDR3 is 10 amino acids. The CDR3: CASSRYEQYF. CDR3 sequence (DNA): TGTGCCAGCAGTCGCTACGAGCAGTACTTC.

This clonotype has only a few counts. The chain uses TRBV9 and TRBJ2-2, with 7 positions matching TRBD2. With V trimmed by 6 bases and J by 5 bases, 4 bases remained unmatched. The CDR3 covers 13 residues. Germline CDR1 and CDR2: SGDLS and YYNGEE. CDR3 nucleotide sequence: TGTGCCAGCACTAGCGGAGTTACCGGGGAGCTGTTTTTT. Amino acid sequence: CASTSGVTGELFF.

The rearrangement uses TRBV29-1 and TRBJ2-7; possibly TRBD1 or TRBD2 for D (6 bases each). V lost 8 bases to trimming and J lost 6 bases, with 23 bases between them. This CDR3 comprises 14 residues. In germline, CDR1 is SQVTM, CDR2 ANQGSEA. CDR3 DNA sequence: TGCAGCTGGGGGGCGAGGGGTATGGCTCGCGAGCAGTACTTC. Translating it yields CSWGARGMAREQYF.

On this clonotype itself: A much larger clone differs by one base, so this may be a read error. The chain couples TRBV20-1 to TRBJ1-4; D gene unclear. Looked up from germline, CDR1 is DFQATT and CDR2 is SNEGSKA (reference sequence). V was cut by 0 bases and J by 12 bases, with 17 bases left in between. The CDR3 has 14 residues. CDR3 in DNA: TGCAGTGCTAGAGATTCTGGCGGAAAAGAAGAACTGTTTTTT. This gives the protein CSARDSGGKEELFF.

This clonotype was observed a few times. The chain joins TRBV12-3 or TRBV12-4 to TRBJ1-5, with 8 bases identical to TRBD1. This CDR3 contains 13 residues. The ends lost 5 bases at V and 6 bases at J; junction bases unmatched: 3. In DNA, the CDR3 is TGTGCCAGCAGTCATCAGGGGGCTCAGCCCCAGCATTTT. As protein: CASSHQGAQPQHF.

The chain joins TRBV7-2 to TRBJ2-2, with a weak D call TRBD1 (6 bases). This CDR3 is 14 amino acids long. Germline CDR1 reads SGHTA; CDR2 reads FQGNSA. V dropped 0 bases and J dropped 5 bases, with 7 bases sitting between them. The CDR3 loop is CASSLADRTGELFF. DNA for the CDR3: TGTGCCAGCAGCTTAGCCGACAGGACCGGGGAGCTGTTTTTT.

As DNA, the CDR3 is TGTGCCAGCAGTTTAAGAAGGGCTTTGAACACTGAAGCTTTCTTT. This translates into CASSLRRALNTEAFF. This chain links TRBV12-3 or TRBV12-4 with TRBJ1-1; the D is unclear. V was trimmed by 2 bases and J by 0 bases, leaving 10 bases between them. The CDR3 is 15 amino acids.

This clonotype showed up many times. V is TRBV7-6 and J is TRBJ1-3, with D perhaps TRBD1 (5 bases). Trimming stripped 1 base from V and 0 bases from J, with 7 bases between. This CDR3 comprises 15 residues. The germline gives CDR1 SGHVS, CDR2 FNYEAQ. The CDR3 loop is CASSLDGGSGNTIYF. In nucleotides, the CDR3 is TGTGCCAGCAGCTTAGACGGGGGCTCTGGAAACACCATATATTTT.

The CDR3, as DNA: TGTGCCACCGGGACAGGGGAGGGTCAGCCCCAGCATTTT. Translation gives CATGTGEGQPQHF. V is TRBV10-3 and J is TRBJ1-5; 10 bases are shared with TRBD1. V was pared by 10 bases and J by 6 bases, with 6 bases of the junction left unmatched. The CDR3 runs to 13 residues. Germline V lookup: CDR1 ENHRY, CDR2 SYGVKD.

This chain connects TRBV25-1 to TRBJ1-2; 9 nucleotides line up with TRBD1. V dropped 6 bases and J dropped 0; count of bases not matched to a gene: 8. The CDR3 length is 16 residues. Germline loops: CDR1 MGHDK, CDR2 SYGVNS. Here the CDR3 DNA reads TGTGCCAGCAGCCACACAGGGGGCCTAGCTAACTATGGCTACACCTTC. Protein product: CASSHTGGLANYGYTF.

This chain connects TRBV10-3 to TRBJ1-2; D not resolved. CDR3 length: 14 amino acids. V lost 0 bases and J lost 5, with 10 bases in between. CDR1 and CDR2 from the germline V gene are ENHRY and SYGVKD. The CDR3 reads CAISESGDIYGYTF. CDR3 nucleotide sequence: TGTGCCATCAGTGAGTCCGGGGATATTTATGGCTACACCTTC.

In its sample, this clonotype was seen many times. The chain employs TRBV2 and TRBJ2-7; D is tentatively TRBD1 or TRBD2 (6 bases each). V lost 7 bases to trimming and J lost 9 bases, with 13 bases between them. Germline CDR1 and CDR2: SNHLY and FYNNEI. CDR3 size: 11 residues. CDR3 nucleotides: TGTGCCAGCAAGGGGGGCCAGGGGCAGTACTTC. As protein: CASKGGQGQYF.

This clonotype came up many times. The chain joins TRBV24-1 to TRBJ2-5; 7 bases fit TRBD1. The CDR3 length is 14 residues. Germline trimming cut 4 bases from V and 9 bases from J; bases unmatched to any gene: 10. CDR1 and CDR2 from the germline V gene are KGHDR and SFDVKD. The CDR3 DNA follows: TGTGCCACCAGTGACACCGACAGGGAAGGACCCCAGTACTTC. This gives the protein CATSDTDREGPQYF.

The chain couples TRBV7-9 to TRBJ1-1; no clear D. This CDR3 contains 15 residues. CDR1 and CDR2 (germline): SEHNR, FQNEAQ (reference sequence). The ends were cut back, 5 bases at V and 4 bases at J, with 17 bases in the middle. The CDR3 reads CASSPRRDWGTEAFF. For the CDR3, the DNA is TGTGCCAGCAGCCCAAGACGAGATTGGGGCACTGAAGCTTTCTTT.

This rearrangement joins TRBV6-1 to TRBJ2-5, with D perhaps matching TRBD1 (6 bases). The CDR3 has 14 amino acids. Deletions cut 6 bases from V and 6 bases from J, with 17 bases between. Germline values: CDR1 MNHNS, CDR2 SASEGT. The CDR3 is CASSTQGSLQTQYF. Here the CDR3 DNA reads TGTGCCAGCAGCACACAGGGATCTTTGCAGACCCAGTACTTC.

The chain couples TRBV6-5 to TRBJ2-7; D unresolved. The CDR3 length is 18 residues. CDR1 MNHEY and CDR2 SVGAGI come from the germline V gene. Trimming took off 4 bases at V and 3 bases at J, with 25 bases between the two ends. The CDR3 sequence is CASSSRPRFRVTDYEQYF. The CDR3 nucleotides are TGTGCCAGCAGTTCTCGACCCCGTTTTCGGGTGACCGACTACGAGCAGTACTTC.

The V gene is TRBV15, the J gene TRBJ1-2, with 7 bases aligning to TRBD1. CDR3 length: 14 residues. The V and J ends lost 4 bases and 4 bases, in that order; junction bases with no gene match: 6. In germline, CDR1 is LNHNV, CDR2 YYDKDF (reference sequence). The CDR3 loop reads CATSIRTGTYGYTF. The CDR3 DNA is TGTGCCACCAGCATTAGGACAGGAACCTATGGCTACACCTTC.

This chain connects TRBV6-5 to TRBJ1-2; unclear D gene. Germline CDR1 reads MNHEY; CDR2 reads SVGAGI. V dropped 2 bases and J dropped 3 bases, with 7 bases sitting between them. The CDR3 consists of 13 residues. In nucleotides, the CDR3 is TGTGCCAGCAGTTACGTGGGCGACTATGGCTACACCTTC. This translates into CASSYVGDYGYTF.

A few counts support this clonotype. The V call is TRBV2, the J call TRBJ2-2; 7 bases align to TRBD2. This CDR3 is built from 15 residues. Trimming cost V 3 bases and J 1 base; bases outside gene matches: 2. Germline V gene lookup returns CDR1 SNHLY and CDR2 FYNNEI. The CDR3 loop is CASSEPGGNTGELFF. The DNA for the CDR3 is TGTGCCAGCAGTGAGCCGGGGGGGAACACCGGGGAGCTGTTTTTT.

Many counts were recorded for this clonotype. The chain has TRBV7-9 and TRBJ1-1; D is ambiguous. The V gene's germline CDR1 is SEHNR and CDR2 FQNEAQ (reference sequence). V was shortened by 5 bases and J by 6 bases, with 16 bases between the two germline ends. This CDR3 is built from 14 residues. CDR3 sequence (DNA): TGTGCCAGCAGCCTCCCGGCCCTTAGGCCTGAAGCTTTCTTT. As protein: CASSLPALRPEAFF.

On this clonotype itself: It may be a read error: a sequence one base away is much more abundant. This chain links TRBV7-9 with TRBJ1-5; D is ambiguous. The CDR3 sequence is 12 residues long. Germline V gene data show CDR1 as SEHNR and CDR2 as FQNEAQ (reference sequence). With 8 bases removed from V and 5 bases from J, the gap between germline ends came to 10 bases. The DNA for the CDR3 is TGTGCCAGCGGGTTTGGAGATCAGCCCCAGCATTTT. Amino acid sequence: CASGFGDQPQHF.

The V and J genes are TRBV9 and TRBJ2-2; tentative D call: TRBD2 (5 bases). CDR1 is SGDLS and CDR2 is YYNGEE in the germline V gene. The CDR3 totals 15 residues. Trimming stripped 0 bases from V and 3 bases from J, with 9 bases between. As DNA, the CDR3 is TGTGCCAGCAGCGTAGAGGAAGCGGACACCGGGGAGCTGTTTTTT. It is translated as CASSVEEADTGELFF.

This clonotype has at least ten counts. J is TRBJ2-7 and V is TRBV29-1; the match to TRBD2 covers 8 bases. Germline V gene lookup returns CDR1 SQVTM and CDR2 ANQGSEA. The CDR3 consists of 14 residues. V trimming: 4 bases; J trimming: 2 bases; junction bases outside the gene matches: 7. The DNA of the CDR3 is TGCAGCGTTGTTGGGCTAGCGGGCGCCTACGAGCAGTACTTC. Its translation is CSVVGLAGAYEQYF.